These 25 T cell receptor beta chains came from one sample sequenced in a study of lymphopenia after photon versus proton radiotherapy. Libraries were prepared by immunoSEQ multiplex PCR; TCRdb keeps only in-frame clonotypes and omits some of them. The data contain around 33,000 clones, roughly nine tenths of them singletons. The sequencing here drew on peripheral blood, taken from a patient treated with proton-based radiotherapy. These receptor sequences come from a woman between 65 and 79 years old with pancreatic cancer. Some clones in this sample may be carry-over from other donors' samples.

The CDR3 DNA sequence: TGCGCCAGCAGCCAAGATAGGCGGGTTTACAATGAGCAGTTCTTC. Translation gives CASSQDRRVYNEQFF. The chain is built from TRBV4-1 and TRBJ2-1, with D perhaps TRBD2 (5 bases). Trimming shortened V by 0 bases and J by 4 bases, and 10 bases separated the two germline ends. The CDR3 has 15 residues. The V gene's germline CDR1 is MGHRA and CDR2 YSYEKL.

V and J are TRBV28 and TRBJ2-7; TRBD1 is a possible D gene (5 bases). The V end lost 6 bases, the J end lost 7 bases, and 10 bases lay between the germline ends. CDR1 MDHEN and CDR2 SYDVKM come from the germline V gene. This CDR3 comprises 11 residues. CDR3 nucleotide sequence: TGTGCCAGCAGCTCAGGGTCGGAGCAGTACTTC. This sequence encodes CASSSGSEQYF.

The chain employs TRBV28 and TRBJ1-2, with D unclear. Germline V gives CDR1 MDHEN, CDR2 SYDVKM. The ends were cut back, 6 bases at V and 1 base at J, with 12 bases in the middle. CDR3 size: 14 residues. CDR3 region: CASRPERDNYGYTF. The DNA for the CDR3 is TGTGCCAGCAGACCTGAGAGGGATAACTATGGCTACACCTTC.

This chain links TRBV10-3 with TRBJ1-6; possibly TRBD1 for D (5 bases). The germline V gene encodes CDR1 ENHRY and CDR2 SYGVKD. The V end lost 3 bases, the J end lost 3 bases, and 6 bases lay between the germline ends. The length of the CDR3 is 14 residues. In nucleotides, the CDR3 is TGTGCCATCAGTGACAGGGTCTATAATTCACCCCTCCACTTT. Translated, it gives CAISDRVYNSPLHF.

V and J are TRBV25-1 and TRBJ2-7, with TRBD2 matching 7 bases. The CDR3 covers 14 residues. Germline lookup yields CDR1 MGHDK and CDR2 SYGVNS. Trimming took 0 bases from V and 6 from J; bases not matched to a gene: 5. In DNA form, the CDR3 reads TGTGCCAGCAGTGAATACGGGGGGTTTAGCGAGCAGTACTTC. Amino acids: CASSEYGGFSEQYF.

The chain links TRBV5-1 to TRBJ1-1; 8 bases map to TRBD1. The CDR3 is 14 amino acids. Looked up from germline, CDR1 is SGHRS and CDR2 is YFSETQ. J gave up 1 base and V 5 bases, and 4 bases lay outside the gene matches. The CDR3 protein is CASSPGGANTEAFF. The CDR3 DNA is TGCGCCAGCAGTCCAGGGGGCGCGAACACTGAAGCTTTCTTT.

Comment on this clone: Relative to the germline gene, one junction end is altered; a read error may explain this. The CDR3 DNA is TGTGCTAGCAGCTTAGGACTGAAAGAGACCCAGTACTTC. It encodes CASSLGLKETQYF. This chain joins TRBV7-7 and TRBJ2-5, with D maybe TRBD2 (5 bases). Per germline, CDR1 SSHAT and CDR2 FNYEAQ (reference sequence). CDR3 size: 13 residues.

CDR3 in DNA: TGTGCCTGGAGTGTAAATGGGGGGCCAGAGACCCAGTACTTC. It is translated as CAWSVNGGPETQYF. This chain joins TRBV30 and TRBJ2-5, with D perhaps matching TRBD1 or TRBD2 (6 bases each). Trimming left V 0 bases short and J 4 bases short, with 12 bases between. The CDR3 consists of 14 residues. Germline values: CDR1 GTSNPN, CDR2 SVGIG (reference sequence).

Regarding this clone: In the same sample, other DNA sequences code for this CDR3. This chain joins TRBV4-3 and TRBJ2-1; 7 bases match TRBD2. The CDR3 sequence is 16 residues long. The ends lost 0 bases at V and 3 bases at J; junction bases unmatched: 5. Germline V lookup: CDR1 LGHNA, CDR2 YSLEER. This chain's CDR3 is CASSQDVGGLYNEQFF. CDR3 bases: TGCGCCAGCAGCCAAGATGTGGGAGGGCTCTACAATGAGCAGTTCTTC.

The chain links TRBV14 to TRBJ2-1, with D perhaps matching TRBD2 (5 bases). This CDR3 contains 16 residues. V lost 0 bases and J 4 bases, leaving 13 bases between the germline ends. In germline, CDR1 is SGHDN, CDR2 FVKESK. CDR3 DNA: TGTGCCAGCAGCCAAGAATTAAACCGGGATTACAATGAGCAGTTCTTC. Translation: CASSQELNRDYNEQFF. The full variable domain, its missing parts supplied by reference TRBV14 and TRBJ2-1, is EAGVTQFPSHSVIEKGQTVTLRCDPISGHDNLYWYRRVMGKEIKFLLHFVKESKQDESGMPNNRFLAERTGGTYSTLKVQPAELEDSGVYFCASSQELNRDYNEQFFGPGTRLTVL.

This clone qualifies as medium-sized. The chain employs TRBV28 and TRBJ1-6; D is possibly TRBD1 (6 bases). Trimming shortened V by 6 bases and J by 6 bases, and 30 bases separated the two germline ends. The CDR3 loop spans 20 amino acids. Germline assignment: CDR1 MDHEN and CDR2 SYDVKM. CDR3 sequence reads: CASSRPQWGLSNLPNSPLHF. CDR3 DNA sequence: TGTGCCAGCAGCCGACCTCAATGGGGGCTCTCCAACCTTCCTAATTCACCCCTCCACTTT.

V is TRBV30 and J is TRBJ2-6; D not resolved. Germline CDR1 and CDR2: GTSNPN and SVGIG (reference sequence). Trimming cost V 8 bases and J 2 bases, with 13 bases left between them. The CDR3 has 14 amino acids. The CDR3 DNA is TGTGCCGTTAGTTGGGGAACTGGGGCCAACGTCCTGACTTTC. Translation gives CAVSWGTGANVLTF.

The chain employs TRBV15 and TRBJ2-1, with 9 bases lining up with TRBD1. CDR3 length: 17 amino acids. V dropped 1 base and J dropped 4; count of bases not matched to a gene: 8. Germline assignment: CDR1 LNHNV and CDR2 YYDKDF (reference sequence). CDR3 amino acids: CATSRGKTGQGYNEQFF. The CDR3 region has the DNA TGTGCCACCAGCAGAGGTAAAACCGGACAGGGGTACAATGAGCAGTTCTTC. Full variable domain (remainder filled in from reference TRBV15 and TRBJ2-1): DAMVIQNPRYQVTQFGKPVTLSCSQTLNHNVMYWYQQKSSQAPKLLFHYYDKDFNNEADTPDNFQSRRPNTSFCFLDIRSPGLGDTAMYLCATSRGKTGQGYNEQFFGPGTRLTVL.

This clone appeared once. J is TRBJ2-5 and V is TRBV5-4; TRBD2 aligns across 15 bases. With 4 bases clipped from V and 4 bases from J, the junction kept 14 bases outside the gene matches. Germline-derived CDR1 and CDR2 are SGHNT and YYREEE (reference sequence). There are 19 residues in the CDR3. The CDR3 protein is CASSQGLAGGIRGPETQYF. The CDR3, as DNA: TGTGCCAGCAGCCAGGGACTAGCGGGAGGAATTAGAGGGCCAGAGACCCAGTACTTC.

The V call is TRBV13, the J call TRBJ2-1, with TRBD1 matching 7 bases. Germline V gene data show CDR1 as PRHDT and CDR2 as FYEKMQ (reference sequence). With 4 bases clipped from V and 7 bases from J, the junction kept 13 bases outside the gene matches. The CDR3 sequence is 16 residues long. The CDR3 region has the DNA TGTGCCAGCAGCTCCCGCGGCAGGGGGTATACGAATGAGCAGTTCTTC. Encoded protein: CASSSRGRGYTNEQFF.

This sequence joins TRBV7-8 and TRBJ2-7; 7 bases map to TRBD1. Germline CDR1 reads SGHVS; CDR2 reads FQNEAQ. With 1 base clipped from V and 3 bases from J, the junction kept 9 bases outside the gene matches. The CDR3 has 16 amino acids. The CDR3 sequence is CASSLELGRGSYEQYF. The CDR3 DNA sequence: TGTGCCAGCAGCTTAGAGCTCGGCAGGGGGAGCTACGAGCAGTACTTC.

The rearrangement links TRBV7-2 to TRBJ2-7; no definite D call. The CDR3 is 14 amino acids. V gave up 1 base and J gave up 0 bases, with 7 bases separating them. CDR1 and CDR2 (germline): SGHTA, FQGNSA. The CDR3 DNA follows: TGTGCCAGCAGCTTAGAGGGAAGCTCCTACGAGCAGTACTTC. Its translation is CASSLEGSSYEQYF.

This chain connects TRBV10-1 to TRBJ1-4; 9 positions match TRBD1. The germline CDR1 and CDR2 sequences are WNHNN and SYGVQD (reference sequence). The V gene end was trimmed by 6 bases and the J gene end by 1 base; junction bases not matched to a gene: 3. The CDR3 has 15 amino acids. CDR3 protein: CASSEGQGTNEKLFF. CDR3 nucleotide sequence: TGCGCCAGCAGCGAGGGACAGGGAACTAATGAAAAACTGTTTTTT.

The chain joins TRBV7-2 to TRBJ2-5; D is unclear. Per germline, CDR1 SGHTA and CDR2 FQGNSA. This CDR3 contains 11 residues. Trimming shortened V by 1 base and J by 5 bases, and 2 bases separated the two germline ends. Written as DNA, the CDR3 is TGTGCCAGCAGCTTAGATGAGACCCAGTACTTC. This translates into CASSLDETQYF. Together with reference TRBV7-2 and TRBJ2-5, the CDR3 gives the full variable domain: GAGVSQSPSNKVTEKGKDVELRCDPISGHTALYWYRQSLGQGLEFLIYFQGNSAPDKSGLPSDRFSAERTGGSVSTLTIQRTQQEDSAVYLCASSLDETQYFGPGTRLLVL.

The chain links TRBV19 to TRBJ2-3; 7 bases align to TRBD1. V was clipped by 1 base and J by 2 bases; unmatched bases: 6. Germline CDR1 and CDR2: LNHDA and SQIVND (reference sequence). The CDR3 runs 16 residues. CDR3 residues: CASSIGNRGLTDTQYF. CDR3 in DNA: TGTGCCAGTAGTATAGGGAACAGGGGTCTCACAGATACGCAGTATTTT.

The genes are TRBV2 and TRBJ2-3; maybe TRBD1 (6 bases). The V end was cut by 6 bases, the J end by 0 bases, with 13 bases between. Germline V gives CDR1 SNHLY, CDR2 FYNNEI. The length of the CDR3 is 15 residues. CDR3 residues: CASSIDRTSTDTQYF. The CDR3 coding sequence is TGTGCCAGCAGCATCGACAGGACTAGCACAGATACGCAGTATTTT.

V is TRBV7-9 and J is TRBJ2-7, with 8 bases lining up with TRBD2. Trimming at V came to 3 bases and at J to 7 bases, leaving 11 bases not matched to a gene. CDR1 SEHNR and CDR2 FQNEAQ come from the germline V gene (reference sequence). The CDR3 is 15 residues long. CDR3 region: CASSFGTGGMSEQYF. Here the CDR3 DNA reads TGTGCCAGCAGCTTTGGGACGGGAGGGATGAGTGAGCAGTACTTC.

The chain links TRBV5-6 to TRBJ2-3, with TRBD1 matching 9 bases. From germline, CDR1 is SGHDT and CDR2 YYEEEE. The CDR3 runs 15 residues. V lost 0 bases, J lost 3 bases, and 2 bases stayed unmatched. CDR3 nucleotide sequence: TGTGCCAGCAGCTTGGACAGGGGGCGGACAGATACGCAGTATTTT. Protein: CASSLDRGRTDTQYF.

This sequence joins TRBV9 and TRBJ1-1, with D uncertain. In germline, CDR1 is SGDLS, CDR2 YYNGEE. The CDR3 consists of 13 residues. Trimming took 0 bases from V and 3 from J, leaving 6 bases between them. The CDR3 is CASSVASDTEAFF. The DNA of the CDR3 is TGTGCCAGCAGCGTAGCCAGCGACACTGAAGCTTTCTTT.

The V call is TRBV5-6, the J call TRBJ2-3; D gene ambiguous. This CDR3 comprises 15 residues. CDR1 is SGHDT, CDR2 YYEEEE, per germline. Trimming left V 5 bases short and J 0 bases short, with 13 bases between. Written as DNA, the CDR3 is TGTGCCAGCAGAAGGACCCTGTTTAGCACAGATACGCAGTATTTT. As protein: CASRRTLFSTDTQYF. Drawing the rest from reference TRBV5-6 and TRBJ2-3, the complete variable domain is DAGVTQSPTHLIKTRGQQVTLRCSPKSGHDTVSWYQQALGQGPQFIFQYYEEEERQRGNFPDRFSGHQFPNYSSELNVNALLLGDSALYLCASRRTLFSTDTQYFGPGTRLTVL.